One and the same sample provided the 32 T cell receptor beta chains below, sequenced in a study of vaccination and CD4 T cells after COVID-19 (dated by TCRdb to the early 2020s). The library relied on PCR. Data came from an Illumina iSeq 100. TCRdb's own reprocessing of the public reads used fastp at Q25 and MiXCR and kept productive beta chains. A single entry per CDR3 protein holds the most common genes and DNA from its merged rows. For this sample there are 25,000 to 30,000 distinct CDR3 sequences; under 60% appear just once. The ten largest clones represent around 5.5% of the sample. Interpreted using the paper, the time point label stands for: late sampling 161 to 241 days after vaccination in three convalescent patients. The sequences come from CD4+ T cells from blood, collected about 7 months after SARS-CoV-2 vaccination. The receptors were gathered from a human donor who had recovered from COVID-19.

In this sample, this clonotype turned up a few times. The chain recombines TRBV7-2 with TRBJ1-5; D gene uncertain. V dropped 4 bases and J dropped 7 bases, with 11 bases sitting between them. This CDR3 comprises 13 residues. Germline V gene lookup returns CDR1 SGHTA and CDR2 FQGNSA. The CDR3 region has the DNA TGTGCCAGCAGCTCCGAAGGTCAGCAGCCCCAGCATTTT. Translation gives CASSSEGQQPQHF.

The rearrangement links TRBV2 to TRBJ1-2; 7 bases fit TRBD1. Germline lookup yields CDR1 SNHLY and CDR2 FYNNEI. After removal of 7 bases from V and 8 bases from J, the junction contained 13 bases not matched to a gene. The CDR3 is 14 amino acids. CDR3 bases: TGTGCCAGCACCCGACAGGGCCTATTTGGGGGCTACACCTTC. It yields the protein CASTRQGLFGGYTF.

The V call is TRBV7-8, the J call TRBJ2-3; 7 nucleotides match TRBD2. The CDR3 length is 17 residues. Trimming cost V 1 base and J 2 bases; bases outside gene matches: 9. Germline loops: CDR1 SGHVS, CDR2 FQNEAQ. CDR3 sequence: CASSLGFGGSFTDTQYF. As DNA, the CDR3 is TGTGCCAGCAGCTTAGGGTTTGGCGGGAGTTTCACAGATACGCAGTATTTT. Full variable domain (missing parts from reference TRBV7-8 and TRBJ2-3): GAGVSQSPRYKVAKRGQDVALRCDPISGHVSLFWYQQALGQGPEFLTYFQNEAQLDKSGLPSDRFFAERPEGSVSTLKIQRTQQEDSAVYLCASSLGFGGSFTDTQYFGPGTRLTVL.

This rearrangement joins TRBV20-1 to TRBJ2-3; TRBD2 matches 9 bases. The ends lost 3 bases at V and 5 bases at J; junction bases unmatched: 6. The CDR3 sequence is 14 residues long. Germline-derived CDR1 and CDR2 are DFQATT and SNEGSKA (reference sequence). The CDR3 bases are TGCAGTGCTAGTTTAGCGGGAGTGGTAGATACGCAGTATTTT. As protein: CSASLAGVVDTQYF.

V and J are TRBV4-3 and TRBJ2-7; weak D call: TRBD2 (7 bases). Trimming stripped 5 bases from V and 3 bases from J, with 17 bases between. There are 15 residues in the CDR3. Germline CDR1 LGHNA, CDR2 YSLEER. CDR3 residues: CASSWSQGGGYEQYF. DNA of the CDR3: TGCGCCAGCAGCTGGAGCCAGGGAGGGGGCTACGAGCAGTACTTC.

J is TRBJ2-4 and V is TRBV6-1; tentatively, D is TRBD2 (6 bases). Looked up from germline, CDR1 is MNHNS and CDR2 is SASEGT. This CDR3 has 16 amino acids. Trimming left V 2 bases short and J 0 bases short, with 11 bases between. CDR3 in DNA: TGTGCCAGCAGTGAATGGGGGGAACTAGCCAAAAACATTCAGTACTTC. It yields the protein CASSEWGELAKNIQYF.

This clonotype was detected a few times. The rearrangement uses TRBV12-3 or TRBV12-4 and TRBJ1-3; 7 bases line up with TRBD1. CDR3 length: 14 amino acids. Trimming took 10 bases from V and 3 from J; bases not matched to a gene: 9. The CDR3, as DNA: TGTGCCACCAATGCGGGACAGCGTGGAAACACCATATATTTT. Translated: CATNAGQRGNTIYF.

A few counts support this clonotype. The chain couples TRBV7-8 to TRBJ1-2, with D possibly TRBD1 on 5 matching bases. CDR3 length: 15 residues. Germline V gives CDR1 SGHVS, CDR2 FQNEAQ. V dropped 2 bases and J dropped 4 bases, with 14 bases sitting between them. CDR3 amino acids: CASSLNTGTSYGYTF. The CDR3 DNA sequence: TGTGCCAGCAGCTTAAACACCGGGACGAGCTATGGCTACACCTTC.

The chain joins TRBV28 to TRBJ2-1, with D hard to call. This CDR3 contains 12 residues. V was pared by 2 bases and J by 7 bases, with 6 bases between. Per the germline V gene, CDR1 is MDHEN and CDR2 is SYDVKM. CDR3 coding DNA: TGTGCCAGCAGTTTAGAGCTTAATGAGCAGTTCTTC. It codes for CASSLELNEQFF.

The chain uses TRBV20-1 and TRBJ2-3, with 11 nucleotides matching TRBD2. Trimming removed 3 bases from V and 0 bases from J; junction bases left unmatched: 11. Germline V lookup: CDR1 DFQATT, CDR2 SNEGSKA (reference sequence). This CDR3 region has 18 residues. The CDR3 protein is CSARRGLAEDSSTDTQYF. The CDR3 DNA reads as TGCAGTGCTAGGAGGGGACTAGCGGAAGATTCTAGCACAGATACGCAGTATTTT.

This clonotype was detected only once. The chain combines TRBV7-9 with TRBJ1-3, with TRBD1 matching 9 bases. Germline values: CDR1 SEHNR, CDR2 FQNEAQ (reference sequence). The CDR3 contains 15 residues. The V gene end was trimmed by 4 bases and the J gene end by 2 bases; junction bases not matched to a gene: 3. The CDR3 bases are TGTGCCAGCAGCTCGTGGACAGGGGCTGGAAACACCATATATTTT. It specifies CASSSWTGAGNTIYF.

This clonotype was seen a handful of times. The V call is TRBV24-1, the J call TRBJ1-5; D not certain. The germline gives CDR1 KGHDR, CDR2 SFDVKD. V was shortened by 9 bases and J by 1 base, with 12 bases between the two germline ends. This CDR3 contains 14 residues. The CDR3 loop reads CATSLPRSNQPQHF. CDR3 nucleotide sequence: TGTGCCACCTCCCTCCCACGGAGCAATCAGCCCCAGCATTTT.

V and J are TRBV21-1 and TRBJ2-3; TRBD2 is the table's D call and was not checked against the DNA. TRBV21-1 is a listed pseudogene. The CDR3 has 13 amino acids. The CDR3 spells CASSTKLADTQYF. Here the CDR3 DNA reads TGTGCCAGCAGCACGAAGCTAGCGGATACGCAGTATTTT.

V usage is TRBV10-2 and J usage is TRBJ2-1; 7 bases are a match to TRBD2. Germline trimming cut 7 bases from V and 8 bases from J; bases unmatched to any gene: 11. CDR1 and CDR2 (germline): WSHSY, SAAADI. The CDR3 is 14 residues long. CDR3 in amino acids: CASKSGLAVYEQFF. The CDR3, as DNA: TGCGCCAGCAAATCAGGGCTAGCGGTCTATGAGCAGTTCTTC.

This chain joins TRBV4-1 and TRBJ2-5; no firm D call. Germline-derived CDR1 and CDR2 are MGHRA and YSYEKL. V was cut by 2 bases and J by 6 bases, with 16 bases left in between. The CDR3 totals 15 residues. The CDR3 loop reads CASSQPFSKLQTQYF. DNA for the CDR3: TGCGCCAGCAGCCAACCGTTCTCCAAACTCCAGACCCAGTACTTC.

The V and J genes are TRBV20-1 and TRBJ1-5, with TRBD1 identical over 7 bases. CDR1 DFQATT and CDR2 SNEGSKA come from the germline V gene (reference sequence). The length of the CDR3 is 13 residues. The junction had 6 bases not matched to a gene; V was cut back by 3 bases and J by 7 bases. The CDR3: CSARPTGLQPQHF. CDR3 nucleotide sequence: TGCAGTGCTAGGCCGACAGGGTTACAGCCCCAGCATTTT.

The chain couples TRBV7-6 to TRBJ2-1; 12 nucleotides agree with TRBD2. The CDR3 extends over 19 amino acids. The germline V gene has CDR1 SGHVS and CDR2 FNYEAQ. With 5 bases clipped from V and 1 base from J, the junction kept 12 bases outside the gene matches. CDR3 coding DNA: TGTGCCAGCAGCGGAGGGGGACTAGCGGGTTCCGGGTCCTACAATGAGCAGTTCTTC. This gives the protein CASSGGGLAGSGSYNEQFF.

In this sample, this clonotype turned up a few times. CDR3: CSAREQREGGNEQFF. CDR3 nucleotide sequence: TGCAGTGCTAGAGAGCAGCGGGAGGGTGGTAATGAGCAGTTCTTC. The rearrangement links TRBV20-1 to TRBJ2-1, with TRBD2 matching 10 bases. This CDR3 contains 15 residues. Germline values: CDR1 DFQATT, CDR2 SNEGSKA (reference sequence). The ends lost 0 bases at V and 7 bases at J; junction bases unmatched: 6.

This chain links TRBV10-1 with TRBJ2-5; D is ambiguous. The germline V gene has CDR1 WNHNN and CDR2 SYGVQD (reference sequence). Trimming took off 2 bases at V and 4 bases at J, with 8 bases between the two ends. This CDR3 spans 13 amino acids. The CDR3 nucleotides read TGCGCCAGCAGTGAGGAGGTGGGAGAGACCCAGTACTTC. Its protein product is CASSEEVGETQYF.

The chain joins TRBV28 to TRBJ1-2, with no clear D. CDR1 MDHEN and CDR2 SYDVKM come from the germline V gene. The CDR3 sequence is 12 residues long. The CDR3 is CGVSRSLYGYTF. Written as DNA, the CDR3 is TGTGGAGTCTCTCGGTCCCTCTATGGCTACACCTTC.

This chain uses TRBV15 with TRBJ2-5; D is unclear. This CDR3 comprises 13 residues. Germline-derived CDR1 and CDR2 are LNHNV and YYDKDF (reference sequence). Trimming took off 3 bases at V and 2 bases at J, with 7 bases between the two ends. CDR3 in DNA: TGTGCCACCAGCAGGAACTCTCAAGAGACCCAGTACTTC. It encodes CATSRNSQETQYF.

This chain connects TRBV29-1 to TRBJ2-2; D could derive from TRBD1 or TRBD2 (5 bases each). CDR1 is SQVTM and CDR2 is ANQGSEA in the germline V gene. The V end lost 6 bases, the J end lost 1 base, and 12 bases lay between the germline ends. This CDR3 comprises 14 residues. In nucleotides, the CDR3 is TGCAGCGTACCGGGACCCTTGAACACCGGGGAGCTGTTTTTT. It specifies CSVPGPLNTGELFF.

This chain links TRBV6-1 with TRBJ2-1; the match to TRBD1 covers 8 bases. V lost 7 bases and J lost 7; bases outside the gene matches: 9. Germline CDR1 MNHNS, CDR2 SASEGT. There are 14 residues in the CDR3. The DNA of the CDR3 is TGTGCCAGCAACGTGGACAGGGCGGGGAATGAGCAGTTCTTC. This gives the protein CASNVDRAGNEQFF.

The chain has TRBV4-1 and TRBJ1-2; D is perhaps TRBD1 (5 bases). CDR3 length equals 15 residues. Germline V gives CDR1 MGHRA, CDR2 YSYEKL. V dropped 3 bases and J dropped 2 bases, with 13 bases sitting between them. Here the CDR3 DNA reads TGCGCCAGCAGCCACGGAGACAGCCAAAACTATGGCTACACCTTC. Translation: CASSHGDSQNYGYTF.

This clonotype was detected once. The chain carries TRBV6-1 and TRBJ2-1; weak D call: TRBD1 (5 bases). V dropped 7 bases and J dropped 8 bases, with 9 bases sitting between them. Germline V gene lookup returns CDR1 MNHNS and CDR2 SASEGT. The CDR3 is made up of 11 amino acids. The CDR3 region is CASTQGHEQFF. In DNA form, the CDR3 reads TGTGCCAGCACGCAGGGCCATGAGCAGTTCTTC.

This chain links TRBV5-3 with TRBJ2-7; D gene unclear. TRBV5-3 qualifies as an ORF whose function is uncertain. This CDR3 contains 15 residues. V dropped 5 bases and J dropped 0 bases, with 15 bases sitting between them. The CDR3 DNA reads TGTGCCAGAAGACCCACTTCACCCAGCTCCTACGAGCAGTACTTC. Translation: CARRPTSPSSYEQYF.

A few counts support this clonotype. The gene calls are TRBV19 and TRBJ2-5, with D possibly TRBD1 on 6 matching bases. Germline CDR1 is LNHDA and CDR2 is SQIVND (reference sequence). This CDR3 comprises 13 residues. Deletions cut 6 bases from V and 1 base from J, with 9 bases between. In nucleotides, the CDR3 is TGTGCCAGTAGAGTGGACAGCCAAGAGACCCAGTACTTC. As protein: CASRVDSQETQYF.

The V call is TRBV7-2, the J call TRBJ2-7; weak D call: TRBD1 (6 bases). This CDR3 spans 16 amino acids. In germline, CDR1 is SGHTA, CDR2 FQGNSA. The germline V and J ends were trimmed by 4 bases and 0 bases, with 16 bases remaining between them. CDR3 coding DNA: TGTGCCAGCAGCTCACAGACCAGGACAGCCTCCTACGAGCAGTACTTC. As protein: CASSSQTRTASYEQYF.

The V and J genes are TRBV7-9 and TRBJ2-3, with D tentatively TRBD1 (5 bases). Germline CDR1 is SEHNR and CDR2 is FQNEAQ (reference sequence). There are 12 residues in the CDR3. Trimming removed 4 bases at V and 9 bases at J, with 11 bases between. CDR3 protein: CASSSREVTQYF. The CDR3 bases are TGTGCCAGCAGCTCCAGGGAAGTCACGCAGTATTTT.

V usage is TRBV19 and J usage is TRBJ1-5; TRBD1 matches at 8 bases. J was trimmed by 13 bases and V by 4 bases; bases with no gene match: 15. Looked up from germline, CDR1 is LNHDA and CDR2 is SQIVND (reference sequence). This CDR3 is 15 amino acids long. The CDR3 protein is CASSKSGGAGARQHF. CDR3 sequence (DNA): TGTGCCAGTAGTAAATCAGGGGGCGCTGGCGCTAGGCAGCATTTT.

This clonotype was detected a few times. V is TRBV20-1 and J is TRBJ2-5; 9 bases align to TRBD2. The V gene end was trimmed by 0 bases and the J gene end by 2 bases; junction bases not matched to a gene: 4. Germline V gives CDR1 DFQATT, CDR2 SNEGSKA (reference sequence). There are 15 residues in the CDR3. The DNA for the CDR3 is TGCAGTGCTAGAGAGGCTAGCGGGGCGCAAGAGACCCAGTACTTC. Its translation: CSAREASGAQETQYF.

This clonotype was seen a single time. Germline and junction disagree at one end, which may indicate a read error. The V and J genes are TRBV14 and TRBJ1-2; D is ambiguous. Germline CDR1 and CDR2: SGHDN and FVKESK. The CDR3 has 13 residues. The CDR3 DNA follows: TGTGCCAGTAGCCACGGATATAACTATGGCTACACCTTC. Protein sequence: CASSHGYNYGYTF.